This T cell receptor (beta chain) comes out of a study of blood T cell repertoires in COVID-19. For the study at large: Samples came from the United States, Italy and Spain, spanning acute and convalescent COVID-19.

CDR1 is SGDLS, CDR2 YYNGEE, per germline. The V end was cut by 4 bases, the J end by 8 bases, with 18 bases between. CDR3 length: 14 residues. Authors' data handling: The assay estimated nucleated cells by amplifying reference gene primers. The protocol was immunoSEQ multiplex PCR, while the TCRdb copy is restricted to in-frame clones and leaves out a portion. V and J calls and clone size come straight from that table; D and trimming were deduced from the DNA. This repertoire shows around 150,000 clones, roughly four fifths found once; its top ten account for about 20%. Sequenced sample: peripheral blood. The chain joins TRBV9 to TRBJ1-1, with D uncertain. The source is a woman of 80 years or more with acute or convalescent COVID-19. CDR3 in amino acids: CASSSPVPGKEAFF. The CDR3 nucleotides read TGTGCCAGCAGCTCCCCCGTCCCGGGGAAGGAAGCTTTCTTT.